Presented here are 22 T cell receptor beta chains from one specimen sequenced in a study of blood T cell repertoires in COVID-19. Clones were sequenced by immunoSEQ multiplex PCR, and TCRdb holds only the in-frame ones, with some missing. This table holds some 60,000 clones, roughly 93% found once. Sequencing was carried out using peripheral blood. The receptors here all came from a human donor in a cohort sampled during active COVID-19.

This rearrangement joins TRBV18 to TRBJ2-3; the D gene is possibly TRBD2 (5 bases). This CDR3 is built from 12 residues. Germline V gene sequence: CDR1 KGHSH, CDR2 LQKENI. V lost 5 bases, J lost 4 bases, and 7 bases lay in between. The CDR3 loop reads CASSSGADTQYF. CDR3 coding DNA: TGTGCCAGCTCATCCGGGGCAGATACGCAGTATTTT.

The chain couples TRBV10-2 to TRBJ2-1; the D gene is possibly TRBD2 (7 bases). The V and J ends lost 5 bases and 5 bases respectively, with 13 bases between them. CDR1 and CDR2 from the germline V gene are WSHSY and SAAADI. This CDR3 region has 14 residues. Written as DNA, the CDR3 is TGCGCCAGCAGTAGGACTAGGGGGAACAATGAGCAGTTCTTC. It encodes CASSRTRGNNEQFF.

The rearrangement uses TRBV3-1 (or the pseudogene TRBV3-2) and TRBJ2-3, with TRBD2 identical over 15 bases. From germline, CDR1 is LGHDT and CDR2 YNNKEL (reference sequence). This CDR3 is built from 18 residues. The ends lost 1 base at V and 2 bases at J; junction bases unmatched: 4. Here the CDR3 DNA reads TGTGCCAGCAGCCAAGTGGGGACTAGCGGGAGGCTCACAGATACGCAGTATTTT. It specifies CASSQVGTSGRLTDTQYF.

The chain carries TRBV5-1 and TRBJ2-1; 8 bases match TRBD2. J gave up 3 bases and V 4 bases, and 12 bases lay outside the gene matches. This CDR3 has 17 amino acids. Germline V lookup: CDR1 SGHRS, CDR2 YFSETQ. The DNA of the CDR3 is TGCGCCAGCAGCCCCGGGGGGCGGGAGGCTATCTACAATGAGCAGTTCTTC. Residues: CASSPGGREAIYNEQFF.

The rearrangement uses TRBV6-5 and TRBJ1-4, with D possibly TRBD1 on 5 matching bases. Trimming took off 6 bases at V and 0 bases at J, with 11 bases between the two ends. The germline V gene encodes CDR1 MNHEY and CDR2 SVGAGI. This CDR3 is 15 amino acids long. The CDR3 sequence: CASSRGTATNEKLFF. CDR3 sequence (DNA): TGTGCCAGCAGCCGGGGGACTGCAACTAATGAAAAACTGTTTTTT.

The chain is built from TRBV5-1 and TRBJ1-4; a possible D gene is TRBD1 (6 bases). The V and J ends lost 0 bases and 4 bases respectively, with 28 bases between them. This CDR3 has 21 residues. The germline gives CDR1 SGHRS, CDR2 YFSETQ. CDR3 coding DNA: TGCGCCAGCAGCTTGGGCCCTTCAGCAGGGGCGCAAAGGGGCAATAATGAAAAACTGTTTTTT. Residues: CASSLGPSAGAQRGNNEKLFF.

The J gene is TRBJ2-5, the V gene TRBV18; D gene ambiguous. From germline, CDR1 is KGHSH and CDR2 LQKENI. The length of the CDR3 is 12 residues. V was cut by 3 bases and J by 0 bases, with 2 bases left in between. The CDR3 DNA reads TGTGCCAGCTCACCTAACCAAGAGACCCAGTACTTC. Protein: CASSPNQETQYF.

The V gene is TRBV3-1 (or the pseudogene TRBV3-2), the J gene TRBJ2-3, with unresolved D. Germline-derived CDR1 and CDR2 are LGHDT and YNNKEL (reference sequence). The CDR3 sequence is 16 residues long. V lost 0 bases and J 0 bases, leaving 10 bases between the germline ends. The CDR3 DNA follows: TGTGCCAGCAGCCAAGACGATTCTACTAGCACAGATACGCAGTATTTT. This gives the protein CASSQDDSTSTDTQYF.

The V and J genes are TRBV15 and TRBJ1-1, with D uncertain. The V end was cut by 0 bases, the J end by 8 bases, with 10 bases between. Germline-derived CDR1 and CDR2 are LNHNV and YYDKDF (reference sequence). The CDR3 consists of 13 residues. This CDR3 is CATSRDLGGEAFF. DNA of the CDR3: TGTGCCACCAGCAGAGATCTCGGAGGGGAAGCTTTCTTT.

The chain employs TRBV5-4 and TRBJ1-4; TRBD1 agrees at 8 bases. The CDR3 length is 15 residues. Unmatched junction bases numbered 2, after V lost 2 bases and J lost 2 bases. The germline V gene has CDR1 SGHNT and CDR2 YYREEE (reference sequence). For the CDR3, the DNA is TGTGCCAGCAGCTTTAGGACAGGGACTAATGAAAAACTGTTTTTT. It specifies CASSFRTGTNEKLFF.

The genes are TRBV5-1 and TRBJ2-2; the D gene is possibly TRBD2 (5 bases). CDR1 is SGHRS and CDR2 is YFSETQ in the germline V gene. Between the trimmed V and J ends, which lost 1 base and 0 bases, there was a span of 7 bases. There are 15 residues in the CDR3. CDR3 sequence: CASSLPGTNTGELFF. The CDR3 region has the DNA TGCGCCAGCAGCTTGCCCGGGACGAACACCGGGGAGCTGTTTTTT.

The chain combines TRBV3-1 (or the pseudogene TRBV3-2) with TRBJ2-7; the match to TRBD2 covers 8 bases. After removal of 4 bases from V and 3 bases from J, the junction contained 8 bases not matched to a gene. The CDR3 is made up of 15 amino acids. The V gene's germline CDR1 is LGHDT and CDR2 YNNKEL (reference sequence). DNA for the CDR3: TGTGCCAGCAGCCCGGCGGCGGGGGGCGTCTACGAGCAGTACTTC. Translated: CASSPAAGGVYEQYF.

This clone was seen only once. V usage is TRBV19 and J usage is TRBJ1-1; TRBD1 matches 7 bases. CDR1 LNHDA and CDR2 SQIVND come from the germline V gene (reference sequence). This CDR3 has 14 amino acids. V lost 3 bases, J lost 0 bases, and 1 base stayed unmatched. In nucleotides, the CDR3 is TGTGCCAGTAGTATGGGACAGCTGAACACTGAAGCTTTCTTT. Amino acid sequence: CASSMGQLNTEAFF.

This sequence joins TRBV4-3 and TRBJ2-7, with a tentative D call TRBD2 (6 bases). Germline CDR1 reads LGHNA; CDR2 reads YSLEER. V shed 4 bases and J shed 4 bases, with 14 bases lying between them. This CDR3 has 14 residues. The CDR3: CASSPSQAGYEQYF. CDR3 DNA sequence: TGCGCCAGCAGCCCGTCCCAGGCGGGGTACGAGCAGTACTTC.

This chain links TRBV9 with TRBJ2-1; 11 nucleotides align to TRBD2. Germline V gene lookup returns CDR1 SGDLS and CDR2 YYNGEE. The V gene end was trimmed by 0 bases and the J gene end by 5 bases; junction bases not matched to a gene: 4. The CDR3 is 16 residues long. CDR3 region: CASSVGVLAGDNEQFF. The CDR3 DNA is TGTGCCAGCAGCGTAGGAGTACTAGCGGGGGACAATGAGCAGTTCTTC.

V usage is TRBV6-2 or TRBV6-3 and J usage is TRBJ1-2; possibly TRBD1 for D (5 bases). Per germline, CDR1 MNHEY and CDR2 SVGEGT. V shed 4 bases and J shed 4 bases, with 13 bases lying between them. This CDR3 comprises 14 residues. This chain's CDR3 is CASSFITGGYGYTF. The CDR3 DNA sequence: TGTGCCAGCAGTTTCATAACAGGCGGCTATGGCTACACCTTC.

The gene calls are TRBV6-5 and TRBJ2-4, with D maybe TRBD1 (7 bases). The CDR3 contains 15 residues. The germline CDR1 and CDR2 sequences are MNHEY and SVGAGI. Trimming stripped 6 bases from V and 1 base from J, with 13 bases between. CDR3 coding DNA: TGTGCCAGCAGCAGGGGGGCACGGGCCAAAAACATTCAGTACTTC. Translating it yields CASSRGARAKNIQYF.

This chain connects TRBV6-5 to TRBJ2-3; D not resolved. The CDR3 consists of 14 residues. Germline V CDR1 and CDR2: MNHEY, SVGAGI. Trimming cost V 4 bases and J 0 bases, with 8 bases left between them. The CDR3 is CASSSVKSTDTQYF. The CDR3 coding sequence is TGTGCCAGCAGTTCGGTAAAAAGCACAGATACGCAGTATTTT.

V and J are TRBV5-4 and TRBJ2-7; TRBD2 might be the D (5 bases). Trimming cost V 4 bases and J 0 bases, with 17 bases left between them. The CDR3 extends over 16 amino acids. Germline V gene sequence: CDR1 SGHNT, CDR2 YYREEE (reference sequence). CDR3 sequence reads: CASSPLSGLSSYEQYF. CDR3 coding DNA: TGTGCCAGCAGCCCGCTCAGCGGACTGAGCTCCTACGAGCAGTACTTC.

This clone was recorded once. The chain links TRBV19 to TRBJ2-1; the D gene is possibly TRBD1 (6 bases). V lost 5 bases and J 8 bases, leaving 22 bases between the germline ends. CDR3 size: 16 residues. Germline V gene sequence: CDR1 LNHDA, CDR2 SQIVND (reference sequence). In nucleotides, the CDR3 is TGTGCCAGTAGTCTCAGCCGGGACATACGAGGGGATGAGCAGTTCTTC. Translated, it gives CASSLSRDIRGDEQFF. Combining the CDR3 with reference TRBV19 and TRBJ2-1 gives the whole variable domain DGGITQSPKYLFRKEGQNVTLSCEQNLNHDAMYWYRQDPGQGLRLIYYSQIVNDFQKGDIAEGYSVSREKKESFPLTVTSAQKNPTAFYLCASSLSRDIRGDEQFFGPGTRLTVL.

The chain links TRBV7-2 to TRBJ1-1; the D is unclear. The CDR3 runs to 13 residues. The V gene lost 2 bases and the J gene lost 4 bases, with 8 bases spanning the gap. The germline V gene has CDR1 SGHTA and CDR2 FQGNSA. CDR3 residues: CASSLSSGTEAFF. The CDR3 nucleotides are TGTGCCAGCAGCTTAAGTTCCGGCACTGAAGCTTTCTTT.

This chain uses TRBV5-6 with TRBJ2-3; D might be TRBD2 (5 bases). The CDR3 sequence is 14 residues long. The ends were cut back, 2 bases at V and 6 bases at J, with 13 bases in the middle. Germline V CDR1 and CDR2: SGHDT, YYEEEE. CDR3 in amino acids: CASSLVGVSDTQYF. DNA of the CDR3: TGTGCCAGCAGCTTAGTGGGAGTGTCGGATACGCAGTATTTT.